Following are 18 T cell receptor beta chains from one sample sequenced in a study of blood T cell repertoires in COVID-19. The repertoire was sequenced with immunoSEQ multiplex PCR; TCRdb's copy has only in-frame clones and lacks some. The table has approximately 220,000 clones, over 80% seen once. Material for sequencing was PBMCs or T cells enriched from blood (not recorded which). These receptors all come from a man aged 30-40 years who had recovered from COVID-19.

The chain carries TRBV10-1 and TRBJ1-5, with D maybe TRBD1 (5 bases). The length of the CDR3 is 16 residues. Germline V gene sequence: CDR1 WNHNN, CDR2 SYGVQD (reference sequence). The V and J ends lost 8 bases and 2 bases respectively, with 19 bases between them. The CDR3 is CASGGDTDSGNQPQHF. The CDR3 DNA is TGCGCCAGCGGGGGGGATACAGACTCTGGCAATCAGCCCCAGCATTTT.

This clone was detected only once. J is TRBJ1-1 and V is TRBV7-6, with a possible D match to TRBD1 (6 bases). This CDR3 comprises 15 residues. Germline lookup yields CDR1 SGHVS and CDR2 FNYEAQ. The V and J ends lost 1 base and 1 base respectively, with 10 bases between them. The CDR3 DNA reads TGTGCCAGCAGCTTAGAGCCAGGGGCGAACACTGAAGCTTTCTTT. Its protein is CASSLEPGANTEAFF.

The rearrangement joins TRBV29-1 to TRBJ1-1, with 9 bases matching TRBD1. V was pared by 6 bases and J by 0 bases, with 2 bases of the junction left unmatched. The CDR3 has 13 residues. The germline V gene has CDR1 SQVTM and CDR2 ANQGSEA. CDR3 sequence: CSVHRGLNTEAFF. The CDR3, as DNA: TGCAGCGTCCACAGGGGGCTGAACACTGAAGCTTTCTTT. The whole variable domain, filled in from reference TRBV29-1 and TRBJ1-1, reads SAVISQKPSRDICQRGTSLTIQCQVDSQVTMMFWYRQQPGQSLTLIATANQGSEATYESGFVIDKFPISRPNLTFSTLTVSNMSPEDSSIYLCSVHRGLNTEAFFGQGTRLTVV.

Here the CDR3 reads CASSVMSGRGTDTQYF. In nucleotides, the CDR3 is TGTGCCAGCAGCGTAATGAGCGGGAGAGGGACAGATACGCAGTATTTT. The chain joins TRBV9 to TRBJ2-3, with TRBD2 matching over 8 bases. Germline lookup yields CDR1 SGDLS and CDR2 YYNGEE. The CDR3 loop spans 16 amino acids. The V gene end was trimmed by 1 base and the J gene end by 3 bases; junction bases not matched to a gene: 7.

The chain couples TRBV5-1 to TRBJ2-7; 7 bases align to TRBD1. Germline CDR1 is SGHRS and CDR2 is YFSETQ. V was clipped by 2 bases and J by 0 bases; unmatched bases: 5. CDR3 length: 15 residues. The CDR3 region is CASSFTTGSSYEQYF. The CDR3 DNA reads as TGCGCCAGCAGCTTCACGACAGGGAGCTCCTACGAGCAGTACTTC.

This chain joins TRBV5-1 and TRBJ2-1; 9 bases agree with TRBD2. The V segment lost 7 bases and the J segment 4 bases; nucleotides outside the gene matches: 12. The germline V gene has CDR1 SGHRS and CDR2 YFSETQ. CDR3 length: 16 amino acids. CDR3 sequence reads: CASAVPAGGFYNEQFF. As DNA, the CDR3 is TGCGCCAGCGCTGTTCCAGCGGGGGGTTTTTACAATGAGCAGTTCTTC.

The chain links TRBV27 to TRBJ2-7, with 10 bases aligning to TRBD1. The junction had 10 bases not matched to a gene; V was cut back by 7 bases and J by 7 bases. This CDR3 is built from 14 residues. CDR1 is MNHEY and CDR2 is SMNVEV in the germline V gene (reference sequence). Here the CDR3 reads CASKTGGGSGEQYF. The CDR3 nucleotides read TGTGCCAGCAAGACAGGGGGCGGATCGGGGGAGCAGTACTTC.

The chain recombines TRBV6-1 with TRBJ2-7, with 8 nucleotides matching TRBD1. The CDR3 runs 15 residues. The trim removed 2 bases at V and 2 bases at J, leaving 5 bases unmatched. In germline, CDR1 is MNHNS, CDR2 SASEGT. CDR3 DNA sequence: TGTGCCAGCAGTGAATGGTACAGGGGGGCCTACGAGCAGTACTTC. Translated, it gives CASSEWYRGAYEQYF.

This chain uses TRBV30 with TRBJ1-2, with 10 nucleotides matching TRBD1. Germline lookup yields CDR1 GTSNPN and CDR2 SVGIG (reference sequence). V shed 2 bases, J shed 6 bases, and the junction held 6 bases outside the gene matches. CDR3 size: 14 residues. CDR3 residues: CAWSLTGGGDGYTF. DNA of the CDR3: TGTGCCTGGAGTCTGACAGGGGGCGGCGATGGCTACACCTTC. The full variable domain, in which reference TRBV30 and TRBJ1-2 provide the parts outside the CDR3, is SQTIHQWPATLVQPVGSPLSLECTVEGTSNPNLYWYRQAAGRGLQLLFYSVGIGQISSEVPQNLSASRPQDRQFILSSKKLLLSDSGFYLCAWSLTGGGDGYTFGSGTRLTVV.

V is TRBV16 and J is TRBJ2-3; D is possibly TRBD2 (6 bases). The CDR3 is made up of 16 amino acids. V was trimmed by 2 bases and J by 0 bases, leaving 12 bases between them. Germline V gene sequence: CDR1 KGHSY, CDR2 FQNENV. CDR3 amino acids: CASSQGAGTSTDTQYF. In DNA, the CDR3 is TGTGCCAGCAGCCAAGGGGCAGGGACTAGCACAGATACGCAGTATTTT.

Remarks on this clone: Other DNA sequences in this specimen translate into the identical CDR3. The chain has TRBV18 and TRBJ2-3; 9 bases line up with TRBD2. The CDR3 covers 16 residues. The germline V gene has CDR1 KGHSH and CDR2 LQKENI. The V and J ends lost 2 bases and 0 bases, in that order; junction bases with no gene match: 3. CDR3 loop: CASSPVTSGSTDTQYF. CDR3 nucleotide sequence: TGTGCCAGCTCACCAGTAACTAGCGGGAGCACAGATACGCAGTATTTT.

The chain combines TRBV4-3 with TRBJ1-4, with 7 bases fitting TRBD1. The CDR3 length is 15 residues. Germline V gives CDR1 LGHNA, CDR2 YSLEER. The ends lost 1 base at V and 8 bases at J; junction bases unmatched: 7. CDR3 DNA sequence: TGCGCCAGCAGCCAAGGACAGGGTTGGGGGGAAAAACTGTTTTTT. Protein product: CASSQGQGWGEKLFF.

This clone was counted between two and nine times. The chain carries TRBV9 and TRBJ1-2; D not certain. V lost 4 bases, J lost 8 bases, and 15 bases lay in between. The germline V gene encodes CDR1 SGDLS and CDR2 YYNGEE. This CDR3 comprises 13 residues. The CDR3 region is CASSLARGIGYTF. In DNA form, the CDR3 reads TGTGCCAGCAGCCTCGCCCGAGGAATCGGCTACACCTTC.

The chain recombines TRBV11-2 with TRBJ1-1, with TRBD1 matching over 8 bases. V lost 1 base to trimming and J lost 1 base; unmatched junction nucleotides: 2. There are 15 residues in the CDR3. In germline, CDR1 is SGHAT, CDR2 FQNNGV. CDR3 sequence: CASSLGTGRNTEAFF. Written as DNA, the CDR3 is TGTGCCAGCAGCTTAGGGACAGGGAGGAACACTGAAGCTTTCTTT.

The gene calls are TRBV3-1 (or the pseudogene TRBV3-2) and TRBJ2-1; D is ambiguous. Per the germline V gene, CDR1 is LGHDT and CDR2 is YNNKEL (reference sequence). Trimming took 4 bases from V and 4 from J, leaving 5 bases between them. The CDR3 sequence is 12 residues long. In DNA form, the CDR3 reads TGTGCCAGCAGCCCAGTGTACAATGAGCAGTTCTTC. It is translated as CASSPVYNEQFF.

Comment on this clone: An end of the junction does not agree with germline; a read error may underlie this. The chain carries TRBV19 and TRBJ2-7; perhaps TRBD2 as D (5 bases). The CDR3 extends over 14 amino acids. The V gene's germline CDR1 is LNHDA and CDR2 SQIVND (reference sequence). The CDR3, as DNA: TGTGCCAGCAGTAGGACGGGAAGCTCCTACGAGCAGTACTTC. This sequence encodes CASSRTGSSYEQYF.

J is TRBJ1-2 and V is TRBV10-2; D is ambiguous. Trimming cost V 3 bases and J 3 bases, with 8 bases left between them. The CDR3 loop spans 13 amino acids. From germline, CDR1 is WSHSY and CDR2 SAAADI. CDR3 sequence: CASSDGGYYGYTF. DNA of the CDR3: TGCGCCAGCAGTGACGGCGGATACTATGGCTACACCTTC.

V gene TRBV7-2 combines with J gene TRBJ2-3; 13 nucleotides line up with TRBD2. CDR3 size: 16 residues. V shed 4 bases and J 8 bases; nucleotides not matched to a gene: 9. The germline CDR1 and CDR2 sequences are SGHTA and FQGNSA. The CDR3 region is CASSSGLAGPGVTQYF. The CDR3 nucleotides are TGTGCCAGCAGCTCGGGACTAGCGGGGCCAGGGGTTACGCAGTATTTT. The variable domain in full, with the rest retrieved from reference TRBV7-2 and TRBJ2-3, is GAGVSQSPSNKVTEKGKDVELRCDPISGHTALYWYRQSLGQGLEFLIYFQGNSAPDKSGLPSDRFSAERTGGSVSTLTIQRTQQEDSAVYLCASSSGLAGPGVTQYFGPGTRLTVL.